This T cell receptor beta chain was observed in a study of OX40 agonist ivuxolimab in advanced cancers. Study-wide background: It was ivuxolimab, an agonistic anti-OX40 (CD134) antibody, that patients were treated with. Dosing consisted of intravenous ivuxolimab at 0.01 to 10 mg/kg every 2 weeks. Therapy given before enrollment (anti-PD-1, anti-PD-L1 or anti-CTLA-4) was allowed, and over 35% had some. Regarding the study as a whole: The study found among the lowest clonal expansion in partial responders at 0.1-3.0 mg/kg.

V lost 5 bases and J 3 bases, leaving 17 bases between the germline ends. Looked up from germline, CDR1 is LNHDA and CDR2 is SQIVND (reference sequence). The CDR3 has 15 amino acids. TCRdb's copy holds only in-frame clones and misses some; the assay was immunoSEQ multiplex PCR. The sample consists of roughly 8,100 clones, around 75% of them appearing once. This clone was seen just once. What it binds is not known. The V gene is TRBV19, the J gene TRBJ2-7, with D maybe TRBD1 (5 bases). This receptor was identified in an adult with an advanced solid tumor such as melanoma, head and neck, liver or kidney cancer. The sample here was CD4+ or CD8+ T cells sorted from blood, taken in a trial of the OX40 agonist ivuxolimab. CDR3 sequence reads: CASSAGISAHYEQYF. In DNA, the CDR3 is TGTGCCAGTAGTGCAGGGATCTCGGCCCACTACGAGCAGTACTTC. Looking up the rest from reference TRBV19 and TRBJ2-7 gives the full variable domain: DGGITQSPKYLFRKEGQNVTLSCEQNLNHDAMYWYRQDPGQGLRLIYYSQIVNDFQKGDIAEGYSVSREKKESFPLTVTSAQKNPTAFYLCASSAGISAHYEQYFGPGTRLTVT.